The 21 T cell receptor beta chains reported below all come from one sample, sequenced in a study of regulatory T cells in long-lasting Graves disease (TCRdb year 2021). This sample's time point label indicates: newly diagnosed GD, antithyroid drugs for less than 3 months. For both TCR sequencing and RNA sequencing, RNA was extracted from PBMCs in TRIzol. The method was multiplex PCR. Sequencer: Illumina HiSeq 4000. CDR3 regions were amplified by Arm-PCR with iRepertoire HTBI primers to construct TCR beta libraries. TCRdb reanalyzed the raw reads on its own, using fastp at Q25 for trimming and MiXCR for clone calling, and kept in-frame beta chains. Rows matching on CDR3 protein sequence are summarized as one entry with the most common DNA and genes. The sample table contains about 540,000 distinct CDR3 sequences; only one count was recorded for around an eighth of them. Clones ranked in the top ten supply 10% of the sample.

The data were also submitted as part of a second study, on T cells in Graves' hyperthyroidism and ophthalmopathy.

Sequenced material: peripheral blood mononuclear cells (PBMCs), taken at new diagnosis, from a patient treated with antithyroid drugs. These receptors came from a young man with Graves disease. Donor details come from another sample of the same person, matched by shared clones.

V gene TRBV25-1 combines with J gene TRBJ2-1; 10 bases align to TRBD2. The V gene's germline CDR1 is MGHDK and CDR2 SYGVNS. CDR3 length equals 16 residues. The trim removed 2 bases at V and 9 bases at J, leaving 10 bases unmatched. CDR3 region: CASSEPSSGSKSEQFF. CDR3 DNA: TGTGCCAGCAGTGAACCATCTAGCGGGAGTAAGAGTGAGCAGTTCTTC.

There are many counts of this clonotype. The CDR3 protein is CAWSHTSENTGELFF. The CDR3 nucleotides read TGTGCCTGGAGTCATACTAGCGAGAACACCGGGGAGCTGTTTTTT. The chain employs TRBV30 and TRBJ2-2; TRBD2 matches at 7 bases. CDR1 and CDR2 from the germline V gene are GTSNPN and SVGIG (reference sequence). V dropped 2 bases and J dropped 1; count of bases not matched to a gene: 4. CDR3 size: 15 residues.

This clonotype was picked up many times. CDR3 DNA sequence: TGTGCCACCAGTGATTTTGACAGGGTAGAGACCCAGTACTTC. This codes for CATSDFDRVETQYF. The chain recombines TRBV24-1 with TRBJ2-5, with 7 bases that match TRBD1. V shed 1 base and J 4 bases; nucleotides not matched to a gene: 2. CDR1 is KGHDR and CDR2 is SFDVKD in the germline V gene. The CDR3 totals 14 residues.

This chain links TRBV13 with TRBJ2-5; D is tentatively TRBD1 or TRBD2 (7 bases each). The ends were cut back, 5 bases at V and 2 bases at J, with 15 bases in the middle. The CDR3 consists of 15 residues. The germline CDR1 and CDR2 sequences are PRHDT and FYEKMQ (reference sequence). The CDR3 spells CASSPNRGGQETQYF. DNA of the CDR3: TGTGCCAGCAGCCCAAACAGGGGAGGGCAAGAGACCCAGTACTTC.

This clonotype was detected ten times or more. The chain recombines TRBV11-1 with TRBJ2-3, with 7 bases matching TRBD2. The germline V gene encodes CDR1 SGHAT and CDR2 FQDESV (reference sequence). The CDR3 is 15 residues long. The J segment lost 2 bases and the V segment lost 2 bases, leaving 4 bases of the junction unmatched. The chain's CDR3 is CASSLPGLTTDTQYF. DNA of the CDR3: TGTGCCAGCAGCTTACCGGGACTAACCACAGATACGCAGTATTTT. The full variable domain, with the rest looked up from reference TRBV11-1 and TRBJ2-3, is EAEVAQSPRYKITEKSQAVAFWCDPISGHATLYWYRQILGQGPELLVQFQDESVVDDSQLPKDRFSAERLKGVDSTLKIQPAELGDSAMYLCASSLPGLTTDTQYFGPGTRLTVL.

This clonotype was seen a handful of times. This chain uses TRBV6-1 with TRBJ2-7; possibly TRBD2 for D (5 bases). V was cut by 3 bases and J by 6 bases, with 12 bases left in between. CDR3 length equals 13 residues. Germline V gene data show CDR1 as MNHNS and CDR2 as SASEGT. CDR3 bases: TGTGCCAGCAGTGACTCCGGGGTGGGCGAGCAGTACTTC. It translates to CASSDSGVGEQYF.

This clonotype was detected many times. The chain joins TRBV20-1 to TRBJ2-7; 10 bases are a match to TRBD2. The CDR3 covers 15 residues. Germline CDR1 reads DFQATT; CDR2 reads SNEGSKA (reference sequence). V trimming: 2 bases; J trimming: 5 bases; junction bases outside the gene matches: 9. The CDR3 DNA follows: TGCAGTGCTAGACTGTGGGGACTAGCGTCCGACGAGCAGTACTTC. It specifies CSARLWGLASDEQYF.

Many counts were recorded for this clonotype. The gene calls are TRBV10-3 and TRBJ2-5; D may be TRBD2 (6 bases). Germline V gene data show CDR1 as ENHRY and CDR2 as SYGVKD. CDR3 length equals 13 residues. Between the trimmed V and J ends, which lost 6 bases and 3 bases, there was a span of 11 bases. The CDR3 DNA is TGTGCCATCAGCAGACTAGGGAAAGAGACCCAGTACTTC. Translated, it gives CAISRLGKETQYF.

This clonotype was counted at least ten times. This chain uses TRBV7-7 with TRBJ2-5; 11 nucleotides match TRBD2. The CDR3 runs to 15 residues. Germline CDR1 reads SSHAT; CDR2 reads FNYEAQ (reference sequence). V lost 8 bases, J lost 1 base, and 6 bases stayed unmatched. Here the CDR3 reads CASSPLAGGQETQYF. Written as DNA, the CDR3 is TGTGCCAGCTCACCCCTAGCGGGAGGCCAAGAGACCCAGTACTTC. Complete variable domain (other parts from reference TRBV7-7 and TRBJ2-5): GAGVSQSPRYKVTKRGQDVTLRCDPISSHATLYWYQQALGQGPEFLTYFNYEAQPDKSGLPSDRFSAERPEGSISTLTIQRTEQRDSAMYRCASSPLAGGQETQYFGPGTRLLVL.

This clonotype was seen repeatedly, ten times or more. This chain joins TRBV10-2 and TRBJ1-1; D not certain. Germline-derived CDR1 and CDR2 are WSHSY and SAAADI. With 2 bases removed from V and 0 bases from J, the gap between germline ends came to 7 bases. The CDR3 sequence is 14 residues long. CDR3 region: CASSEEVLNTEAFF. CDR3 nucleotide sequence: TGCGCCAGCAGTGAGGAGGTTTTGAACACTGAAGCTTTCTTT.

Turning to this clonotype: A read error may explain this, as a much larger clone is one base away. The chain joins TRBV5-6 to TRBJ2-7; D unclear. The germline CDR1 and CDR2 sequences are SGHDT and YYEEEE. The CDR3 totals 12 residues. V lost 3 bases and J lost 3, with 7 bases in between. The CDR3 is CASSYDIYEQYF. CDR3 sequence (DNA): TGTGCCAGCAGCTACGACATCTACGAGCAGTACTTC.

The chain couples TRBV10-3 to TRBJ2-2, with TRBD2 identical over 16 bases. The CDR3 extends over 17 amino acids. Germline V CDR1 and CDR2: ENHRY, SYGVKD. V lost 7 bases, J lost 3 bases, and 5 bases stayed unmatched. The CDR3 sequence is CAIKTGLAGGDTGELFF. The CDR3 region has the DNA TGTGCCATCAAAACGGGACTAGCGGGAGGGGACACCGGGGAGCTGTTTTTT.

The table lists this clonotype with many counts. The CDR3 protein is CASGAGADNSPLHF. The DNA for the CDR3 is TGTGCCAGCGGGGCCGGGGCCGATAATTCACCCCTCCACTTT. V is TRBV11-1 and J is TRBJ1-6, with D maybe TRBD1 (5 bases). This CDR3 has 14 residues. CDR1 and CDR2 (germline): SGHAT, FQDESV (reference sequence). Trimming stripped 8 bases from V and 5 bases from J, with 13 bases between.

The table lists this clonotype with many counts. The rearrangement joins TRBV15 to TRBJ1-5, with D possibly being TRBD1 (5 bases). Trimming pared 1 base from V and 7 bases from J, leaving 5 bases between. CDR3 length equals 12 residues. CDR1 LNHNV and CDR2 YYDKDF come from the germline V gene (reference sequence). CDR3 amino acids: CATSRGGQPQHF. The CDR3 DNA sequence: TGTGCCACCAGCAGAGGGGGGCAGCCCCAGCATTTT.

The chain couples TRBV25-1 to TRBJ2-1; 11 bases are a match to TRBD2. The CDR3 contains 15 residues. The J segment lost 4 bases and the V segment lost 8 bases, leaving 7 bases of the junction unmatched. The germline V gene has CDR1 MGHDK and CDR2 SYGVNS. For the CDR3, the DNA is TGTGCCAGCGGGGAACTAGCGGGAGAGTACAATGAGCAGTTCTTC. This sequence encodes CASGELAGEYNEQFF.

The table lists this clonotype with a few counts. The rearrangement uses TRBV12-3 or TRBV12-4 and TRBJ1-2; D uncertain. The CDR3 runs 14 residues. Trimming stripped 3 bases from V and 8 bases from J, with 16 bases between. The CDR3 sequence is CASSFVTDAYGYTF. In DNA form, the CDR3 reads TGTGCCAGCAGTTTTGTTACAGACGCTTACGGCTACACCTTC.

This clonotype was recorded at least ten times. The chain links TRBV11-3 to TRBJ2-1, with TRBD2 identical over 10 bases. CDR3 length: 14 residues. Germline CDR1 and CDR2: SGHNT and YENEEA. With V trimmed by 3 bases and J by 5 bases, 1 base remained unmatched. CDR3 amino acids: CASSFGTSDNEQFF. In nucleotides, the CDR3 is TGTGCCAGCAGCTTCGGGACTAGCGACAATGAGCAGTTCTTC. Based on the CDR3 plus reference TRBV11-3 and TRBJ2-1, the full variable domain is EAGVVQSPRYKIIEKKQPVAFWCNPISGHNTLYWYLQNLGQGPELLIRYENEEAVDDSQLPKDRFSAERLKGVDSTLKIQPAELGDSAVYLCASSFGTSDNEQFFGPGTRLTVL.

This clonotype was observed a few times. V is TRBV27 and J is TRBJ2-3; D is ambiguous. The V end was cut by 5 bases, the J end by 7 bases, with 13 bases between. Germline CDR1 is MNHEY and CDR2 is SMNVEV (reference sequence). This CDR3 contains 13 residues. CDR3 nucleotide sequence: TGTGCCAGCAGTCCGGCCAGTTTCCATACGCAGTATTTT. It encodes CASSPASFHTQYF.

In its sample, this clonotype was seen many times. The V gene is TRBV5-1, the J gene TRBJ2-3; 9 positions match TRBD1. The V and J ends lost 4 bases and 3 bases, in that order; junction bases with no gene match: 12. Germline CDR1 reads SGHRS; CDR2 reads YFSETQ. The CDR3 spans 17 residues. CDR3: CASSPRSGTGITDTQYF. CDR3 nucleotides: TGCGCCAGCAGCCCCCGTTCGGGGACAGGGATAACAGATACGCAGTATTTT.

Many counts were recorded for this clonotype. This chain uses TRBV20-1 with TRBJ2-1, with TRBD1 identical over 8 bases. CDR3 size: 13 residues. V shed 6 bases and J 8 bases; nucleotides not matched to a gene: 9. CDR1 DFQATT and CDR2 SNEGSKA come from the germline V gene (reference sequence). CDR3 sequence: CSAQDRAGHEQFF. DNA of the CDR3: TGCAGTGCCCAGGACAGGGCCGGCCATGAGCAGTTCTTC.

The chain employs TRBV29-1 and TRBJ1-1, with D unclear. The V end lost 4 bases, the J end lost 0 bases, and 9 bases lay between the germline ends. CDR1 is SQVTM and CDR2 is ANQGSEA in the germline V gene. The CDR3 has 13 residues. CDR3 region: CSVGILMNTEAFF. CDR3 coding DNA: TGCAGCGTTGGTATCCTCATGAACACTGAAGCTTTCTTT.